The clone carrying this TCR beta chain was seen a single time. Repertoires were generated with immunoSEQ multiplex PCR, while TCRdb's copy carries only in-frame clones and drops some. The data show 71,000 or so clones, with 90% to 95% seen just once and roughly 1.2% held by the top ten. Germline CDR1 is MDHEN and CDR2 is SYDVKM. The CDR3 sequence is 16 residues long. Trimming took 2 bases from V and 8 from J, leaving 19 bases between them. These data originate in a study of T cell changes during pregnancy in multiple sclerosis. The specimen was peripheral blood, collected in the third trimester of pregnancy. V gene TRBV28 combines with J gene TRBJ2-1; the D gene is possibly TRBD2 (6 bases). The sequence came from a female donor with multiple sclerosis, enrolled in a pregnancy study. CDR3 DNA: TGTGCCAGCAGTTTAACCCCCCAGGGCGGGGCTTATGAGCAGTTCTTC. Encoded protein: CASSLTPQGGAYEQFF. Based on the CDR3 plus reference TRBV28 and TRBJ2-1, the full variable domain is DVKVTQSSRYLVKRTGEKVFLECVQDMDHENMFWYRQDPGLGLRLIYFSYDVKMKEKGDIPEGYSVSREKKERFSLILESASTNQTSMYLCASSLTPQGGAYEQFFGPGTRLTVL.